This T cell receptor beta chain is drawn from a study of T-cell reconstitution after alpha-beta-depleted transplantation in children (dated by TCRdb to 2016 to 2017). Background on the whole study: Using TCR repertoire profiling, the study quantitatively followed how T-cell immune reconstitution unfolded in children after TCRalphabeta/CD19-depleted allogeneic hematopoietic cell transplantation.

This clonotype appeared many times. Which antigen it targets is not known. Per-base qualities were not stored, and no clone one base away is much larger. Library generation was performed with PCR. The instrument given in TCRdb is Illumina HiSeq 2500. TCR library preparation used molecular barcoding, with unique molecular identifiers applied to normalize quantification of the TCRbeta repertoire. TCRdb ran its own pipeline on the public reads, namely fastp trimming at Q25 and MiXCR clone calling, and kept in-frame beta chains. Rows with one shared CDR3 protein collapse into an entry with the most common genes and DNA. Within this sample are some 500,000 distinct CDR3 sequences, with around 17% of them counted one time only. 3.3% of the sample rests with the top ten. The CDR3 measures 13 amino acids from cysteine to phenylalanine. This entry keeps only the CDR3 DNA: 39 bases, framed from base 1. V loses 1 base, J loses 4 bases, and the germline ends lie 7 bases apart.

The sequence was obtained from a human donor who donated a stem cell graft to a child with acute lymphoblastic leukemia. Sequences were derived from PBMCs from the stem cell graft donor, sampled from the stem cell graft. This receptor chain uses TRBV12-3 or TRBV12-4 and TRBJ1-1; the D gene assignment is ambiguous. The DNA reads TGTGCCAGCAGTTTAGGTGGGGTCACTGAAGCTTTCTTT. The translation is CASSLGGVTEAFF.